This TCR beta chain originates from a study of blood T cell repertoires in COVID-19. Germline CDR1 is SNHLY and CDR2 is FYNNEI. Trimming stripped 7 bases from V and 1 base from J, with 10 bases between. CDR3 length equals 13 residues. The assay was immunoSEQ multiplex PCR, and TCRdb's table has in-frame clones only and misses some. The data contain about 42,000 clones, nearly 90% of them seen just once; the ten biggest clones take up 6.2%. This chain connects TRBV2 to TRBJ1-1; D gene unclear. The clonotype originates from a human donor in a cohort sampled during active COVID-19. The material sequenced was peripheral blood. DNA of the CDR3: TGTGCCAGCACCACGGGAGGGAACACTGAAGCTTTCTTT. It codes for CASTTGGNTEAFF. Full variable domain (outside the CDR3, taken from reference TRBV2 and TRBJ1-1): EPEVTQTPSHQVTQMGQEVILRCVPISNHLYFYWYRQILGQKVEFLVSFYNNEISEKSEIFDDQFSVERPDGSNFTLKIRSTKLEDSAMYFCASTTGGNTEAFFGQGTRLTVV.